What follows describes a single T cell receptor beta chain. This sample was included in a study of blood T cell repertoires in COVID-19. Overall study: Italy, Spain and the United States were the sources of the convalescent and acute COVID-19 samples. PBMCs, B-cell-depleted T cells, or T cells were the source of the cDNA or gDNA that made up the material.

CDR1 is MNHNY, CDR2 SVGAGI, per germline (reference sequence). Trimming at V came to 5 bases and at J to 4 bases, leaving 14 bases not matched to a gene. The CDR3 runs to 17 residues. In the original analysis: Counts of nucleated cells, estimated from reference gene primer amplification, were obtained. Profiled with immunoSEQ multiplex PCR; TCRdb holds only in-frame clones, not every one. Clonal size and the V and J genes are those of that table, whereas D and trimming came from the DNA. The table lists 150,000 to 200,000 clones, 70% to 85% of them singletons. This chain connects TRBV6-6 to TRBJ1-2; 9 bases align to TRBD1. The sequencing sample was made of peripheral blood. The TCR was taken from a woman older than 75 with acute or convalescent COVID-19. CDR3 sequence reads: CASSRWTGEGFSYGYTF. Written as DNA, the CDR3 is TGTGCCAGCAGTCGCTGGACAGGGGAAGGATTTAGCTATGGCTACACCTTC.